This entry lists 9 T cell receptor beta chains sequenced from one sample in a study of blood T cell repertoires in COVID-19. Method: immunoSEQ multiplex PCR; TCRdb's copy keeps in-frame clones and lacks some. This table holds roughly 200,000 clones, roughly 80% found once. What was sequenced was peripheral blood. Source of these receptors: a woman over 75 with acute or convalescent COVID-19.

This clone occurred a few times. The chain is built from TRBV28 and TRBJ1-6; D not resolved. Germline V gene data show CDR1 as MDHEN and CDR2 as SYDVKM. There are 16 residues in the CDR3. V shed 3 bases and J shed 1 base, with 10 bases lying between them. The CDR3 loop is CASSFSRASYNSPLHF. In DNA, the CDR3 is TGTGCCAGCAGTTTTTCGAGGGCTTCCTATAATTCACCCCTCCACTTT.

The genes are TRBV5-1 and TRBJ1-5; D gene ambiguous. The ends were cut back, 1 base at V and 4 bases at J, with 12 bases in the middle. CDR3 length equals 15 residues. Per the germline V gene, CDR1 is SGHRS and CDR2 is YFSETQ. The CDR3 DNA reads as TGCGCCAGCAGCTTGACGCCGGGAGGAAATCAGCCCCAGCATTTT. As protein: CASSLTPGGNQPQHF.

The chain uses TRBV3-1 (or the pseudogene TRBV3-2) and TRBJ1-1, with TRBD1 matching 10 bases. The CDR3 is 14 residues long. The J segment lost 4 bases and the V segment lost 6 bases, leaving 5 bases of the junction unmatched. Germline V CDR1 and CDR2: LGHDT, YNNKEL (reference sequence). CDR3 residues: CASRPGQGFTEAFF. The DNA of the CDR3 is TGTGCCAGCAGGCCGGGACAGGGGTTCACTGAAGCTTTCTTT.

The V gene is TRBV3-1 (or the pseudogene TRBV3-2), the J gene TRBJ2-5, with D possibly TRBD2 on 6 matching bases. Germline V gene sequence: CDR1 LGHDT, CDR2 YNNKEL (reference sequence). The ends were cut back, 4 bases at V and 5 bases at J, with 11 bases in the middle. There are 13 residues in the CDR3. The CDR3 sequence: CASSPFGGETQYF. In nucleotides, the CDR3 is TGTGCCAGCAGCCCGTTTGGGGGGGAGACCCAGTACTTC.

Notes on this clone: A single base separates this from a much larger clone, so it may be a read error. The chain carries TRBV6-5 and TRBJ1-2, with TRBD1 matching 9 bases. After removal of 6 bases from V and 3 bases from J, the junction contained 2 bases not matched to a gene. CDR3 length: 13 residues. Per germline, CDR1 MNHEY and CDR2 SVGAGI. CDR3 in DNA: TGTGCCAGCAGAACAGGGGGCGACTATGGCTACACCTTC. It yields the protein CASRTGGDYGYTF.

The chain links TRBV6-1 to TRBJ2-5; TRBD2 might be the D (6 bases). The V and J ends lost 2 bases and 7 bases respectively, with 20 bases between them. Germline-derived CDR1 and CDR2 are MNHNS and SASEGT. The CDR3 spans 16 residues. The CDR3 region is CASSESGRAYGGTQYF. Written as DNA, the CDR3 is TGTGCCAGCAGTGAATCCGGTCGGGCATACGGGGGGACCCAGTACTTC.

The rearrangement joins TRBV6-5 to TRBJ2-7; 9 nucleotides agree with TRBD1. The CDR3 contains 14 residues. CDR1 is MNHEY and CDR2 is SVGAGI in the germline V gene. The junction had 7 bases not matched to a gene; V was cut back by 6 bases and J by 4 bases. The CDR3 nucleotides are TGTGCCAGCAGCAGGGACAGGGTAAAATACGAGCAGTACTTC. It yields the protein CASSRDRVKYEQYF.

J is TRBJ1-3 and V is TRBV2; 10 bases map to TRBD1. The CDR3 has 14 residues. Germline V CDR1 and CDR2: SNHLY, FYNNEI. V lost 1 base and J lost 8; bases outside the gene matches: 2. CDR3 protein: CASSEGTGGDTIYF. CDR3 DNA sequence: TGTGCCAGCAGTGAAGGGACAGGGGGAGACACCATATATTTT.

The genes are TRBV5-1 and TRBJ1-2; 7 nucleotides match TRBD1. The CDR3 totals 15 residues. V dropped 4 bases and J dropped 0; count of bases not matched to a gene: 6. Per the germline V gene, CDR1 is SGHRS and CDR2 is YFSETQ. CDR3 sequence (DNA): TGCGCCAGCAGCATGAGACAGGGAGCTAACTATGGCTACACCTTC. It encodes CASSMRQGANYGYTF.